What follows are 6 T cell receptor beta chains derived from one specimen sequenced in a study of OX40 agonist ivuxolimab in advanced cancers. Produced via immunoSEQ multiplex PCR; TCRdb's table is partial and in-frame only. The table has tens of thousands of clones, around 83% seen once; the top ten hold around 0.8%. The sequenced sample was CD4+ or CD8+ T cells sorted from blood, obtained in a trial of the OX40 agonist ivuxolimab. These receptors all stem from an adult with an advanced solid tumor such as melanoma, head and neck, liver or kidney cancer.

The genes are TRBV19 and TRBJ2-1; D possibly corresponds to TRBD1 (8 bases). The CDR3 length is 13 residues. The germline V gene encodes CDR1 LNHDA and CDR2 SQIVND (reference sequence). Trimming pared 7 bases from V and 6 bases from J, leaving 13 bases between. The CDR3 protein is CASKQGGTNEQFF. CDR3 coding DNA: TGTGCCAGTAAACAGGGGGGGACCAATGAGCAGTTCTTC.

The chain recombines TRBV7-3 with TRBJ2-4; TRBD1 or TRBD2 may be the D gene (5 bases each). V was cut by 3 bases and J by 9 bases, with 12 bases left in between. CDR3 length equals 13 residues. CDR1 is SGHTA and CDR2 is FQGTGA in the germline V gene. CDR3 amino acids: CASSFLGTGIQYF. CDR3 in DNA: TGTGCCAGCAGCTTTCTAGGGACGGGCATTCAGTACTTC.

This sequence joins TRBV5-6 and TRBJ2-6; D gene ambiguous. Trimming cost V 2 bases and J 2 bases, with 8 bases left between them. This CDR3 is built from 15 residues. Germline V gene lookup returns CDR1 SGHDT and CDR2 YYEEEE. The CDR3 region has the DNA TGTGCCAGCAGCTTTCGGCTAACTGGGGCCAACGTCCTGACTTTC. It translates to CASSFRLTGANVLTF.

The gene calls are TRBV28 and TRBJ2-1; tentative D call: TRBD2 (5 bases). Trimming took 1 base from V and 9 from J, leaving 13 bases between them. CDR3 length equals 14 residues. The germline V gene encodes CDR1 MDHEN and CDR2 SYDVKM. The CDR3 DNA reads TGTGCCAGCAGTTTATCCGCGGCAGAGGGTGAGCAGTTCTTC. It translates to CASSLSAAEGEQFF.

This clone is a singleton in its sample. The chain links TRBV2 to TRBJ1-4; a possible D gene is TRBD1 (6 bases). There are 14 residues in the CDR3. Germline V gives CDR1 SNHLY, CDR2 FYNNEI. Trimming removed 4 bases at V and 4 bases at J, with 10 bases between. The CDR3 loop reads CASSADRSNEKLFF. The CDR3 coding sequence is TGTGCCAGCAGTGCCGACAGGAGTAATGAAAAACTGTTTTTT.

The rearrangement links TRBV27 to TRBJ1-5; D perhaps matches TRBD1 (6 bases). V gave up 6 bases and J gave up 7 bases, with 19 bases separating them. The V gene's germline CDR1 is MNHEY and CDR2 SMNVEV (reference sequence). The CDR3 totals 15 residues. CDR3 sequence reads: CASRIQRGLGQPQHF. CDR3 nucleotides: TGTGCCAGCAGGATCCAACGGGGGCTGGGGCAGCCCCAGCATTTT.